The text below deals with one TCR beta chain. In this sample, this clone turned up once. Its antigen remains undetermined. The input lacks base qualities; no much larger clone sits a single base away. This entry belongs to a study of cytomegalovirus exposure and HLA in healthy donors (TCRdb year 2017). Context from the whole study: According to an earlier analysis of around 600 of the donors, 200 million or so T cells yielded roughly 100 million unique TCR beta sequences and more than 250 Gb of sequence data. Around 330 gigabases of sequencing data and around 88 million unique TCR sequences made up an early release that covered fewer than 650 HLA-typed donors. Among the roughly 380 genotyped donors, around 79% belonged to the genetic ancestry cluster associated with self-reported Caucasian donors. The study was designed to test whether signatures of past pathogen exposure could be identified by cataloging public T cell receptors. The study profiled the T cell repertoires of 550 to 700 subjects by immunosequencing and related them to cytomegalovirus serostatus. In addition to the first cohort of 500 to 850 subjects, a separate validation cohort of approximately 130 different subjects was used. To predict cytomegalovirus infection status, the study combined high-throughput TCR immunosequencing, statistical association of individual TCRs with disease status, and machine learning. A later analysis re-analyzed previously published TCR beta repertoires from 650 to 800 donors and added high-resolution HLA genotyping to study TCR occurrence patterns. Rather than drawing on any new phenotypic data, the later analysis identified candidate immune exposures from TCR beta sequences and the way those sequences occurred across donors. An earlier analysis of some 500 of the donors used high-throughput TCR beta sequencing to judge whether each TCR beta V gene segment behaved as functional or pseudogenic. Donor age, sex, ethnicity and CMV serostatus were compiled alongside the repertoire data. In a later genetic analysis, genome-wide SNP genotypes for about 65% of the 666 donors were used, and that subset was treated as a discovery cohort. Every discovery cohort repertoire had been produced on one sequencing platform. Class I and class II HLA loci were covered by the typing at four-digit resolution. Typing coverage differed by locus: A, B, C, DRB1 and DQB1 were typed in roughly 629-630 donors, DQA1 in approximately 520, DPA1 in roughly 590, and DPB1 in 450 to 480. Because of strong linkage in the cohort, roughly five DR-DQ haplotypes were treated as single units for association and clustering. Across some 400 genotyped donors of the cohort, an average of about 240,000 unique TCR beta nucleotide sequences per donor were sequenced, and 15% to 20% of those sequences were non-productive.

Broad study findings and their caveats: Because some donors lacked HLA typing at each locus, the association tests relied only on the typed subset. Immune exposure information for the cohort was limited to CMV serostatus. In a later analysis, TCR association rates were found to vary across HLA loci, with the most associated TCRs seen for DRB1 alleles and the fewest for HLA-C alleles. Some 15 rarely observed V segments, including chromosome 9 orphons, were excluded from the earlier analysis of 550 to 700 of the donors because counts were too low. Correlated functional status among segregating V segments might reflect linkage disequilibrium, but an unknown experimental factor could not be ruled out. A further reported finding was that TCR beta sequences accurately predicted the HLA-A and HLA-B alleles for most subjects in the first cohort. According to a later analysis, parvovirus B19, influenza, CMV and Epstein-Barr virus appeared linked to several top co-occurrence clusters. A total of about 150 TCR beta chains were listed by the study as associated with cytomegalovirus. Strong co-occurrence of HLA alleles, especially DR and DQ, made assigning TCR associations to individual alleles difficult. The sequencing pipeline was judged likely to have produced a cluster of highly shared sequence variants as a technical artifact. Only TCR beta chains were sequenced in this cohort, and the absence of alpha or paired-chain data limited detectable features. Some IMGT-functional V segments, including TRBV6-2 and TRBV6-3, could not be told apart with the 87-base-pair reads, so those segments were excluded. Presence/absence analyses assumed roughly uniform sequencing depth across donors, an assumption that may not hold. In a later analysis, HLA-associated TCR beta chains showed more clonal expansion and lower generation probabilities than non-associated chains that were equally common. Most TCR sequences were observed very rarely across donors, whereas some public TCRs were present in many individuals. According to the authors, the approach could potentially be generalized to other disease states and immunological phenotypes. At a false discovery rate of 0.05, a later analysis linked around 17,000 TCR beta sequences to specific HLA alleles. In a later analysis, most CMV-associated TCR beta chains were found to appear HLA-restricted, with HLA associations seemingly driven largely by CMV exposure. In an earlier analysis of fewer than 700 of the donors, most TCR beta V segments appeared in productive rearrangements about 87% or about 30% of the time, broadly matching IMGT annotations. An association between a missense DCLRE1C variant and V-gene and J-gene trimming of TCR beta chains was found in a later genetic analysis and replicated in an independent cohort. A few of the identified cytomegalovirus-associated TCR beta chains were confirmed in vitro to be specific for cytomegalovirus antigens. The classifier was reported to diagnose cytomegalovirus status with high specificity and sensitivity in both the original cohort and the validation cohort. Compared with the 666-donor mean, donors in an Asian-associated ancestry cluster had fewer N-insertions in productive TCRs, according to a later genetic analysis.

The receptor library was made with the immunoSEQ multiplex PCR assay. A mixture of 60 forward primers for TCR Vbeta segments and 13 reverse primers for TCR Jbeta segments was used in the multiplex PCR. The CDR3 region of rearranged TCR beta genes was amplified from genomic DNA with a multiplex PCR assay. The Illumina HiSeq System was used to sequence the amplified TCR beta libraries as 87-base-pair reads. The study's processing was this. A later analysis counted tens of millions of unique TCR beta chains across the 650 to 700 repertoires, and approximately 11 million of these chains were shared by at least two donors. A nearest-neighbor algorithm error-corrected the raw reads and collapsed the reads into unique sequences, merging closely related sequences to remove PCR and sequencing errors. V, D and J gene segments were assigned by aligning CDR3 sequences to IMGT reference sequences. For a sequence to be retained, a match of at least six nucleotides was required to both a V gene segment and a J gene segment. Rearrangements were classified as productive when the CDR3 lacked stop codons and remained in frame with V and J, and all other rearrangements were classified as non-productive. Following IMGT convention, CDR3 was defined as the stretch from the second conserved V-encoded cysteine up to the conserved J-encoded phenylalanine. The earlier analysis of about 500 of the donors excluded sequences that lacked an unambiguous match to a single V gene segment. An earlier analysis of 450 to 650 of the donors called V segments functional above 56.7% productive rearrangements and segregating when the between-donor standard deviation exceeded 5%. A statistical classification framework was built for diagnosing cytomegalovirus status from the catalog of TCR beta chain sequences. V and J gene assignment, in a later analysis, came from comparing TCR nucleotide sequences with IMGT/GENE-DB human TR gene sequences. Using the TCRdist pipeline, a later analysis assigned CDR3 sequences along with most-parsimonious VDJ recombination scenarios. In a later analysis, every TCR beta chain was defined by the combination of its CDR3 amino acid sequence and its V-gene family, and reads without a unique V-gene family were dropped. As a way to deal with suspected cross-contamination and a sequencing artifact, a later analysis dropped roughly 620 nucleotide sequences that were highly shared and had low generation probability. In a later analysis, a clonal expansion index was calculated for each public chain from normalized within-repertoire ranks of inferred template counts. In a later analysis, generation probabilities were computed using a VDJ recombination model fitted to out-of-frame rearrangements, and the results were checked against IGoR. In a later analysis, TCR-TCR, TCR-HLA and TCR-CMV co-occurrence was scored with hypergeometric tests, and a repertoire-size bias correction was applied to TCR pairs. A later analysis estimated false discovery rates by permuting HLA or CMV assignments 20 times. A later analysis grouped co-occurring TCRs with DBSCAN, adding TCRdist sequence similarity when clustering within HLA-allele-positive subsets. Repertoires with fewer than 30,000 or more than 120,000 public chains, plus five repertoires with anomalous nucleotide sharing, were excluded from co-occurrence clustering. Sourced from immuneACCESS, this table was stored by TCRdb with only in-frame sequences that have V and J called. A share of the clones is absent; for the studies checked, an unresolved V gene accounts for under half, and the remainder has no known explanation. V, J and clone size are those of that table, while D and trimming were read from the DNA. The sample has roughly 200,000 clones on record, approximately 70% of them singletons. Clones ranked in the top ten supply over 1.5% of the sample.

CDR1 and CDR2 were assigned from the germline V gene as SGDLS and YYNGEE. V is pruned by 0 bases and J by 6 bases, leaving 7 bases of the junction without a gene match. The CDR3, cysteine through phenylalanine, is 16 amino acids long. The CDR3 DNA has 48 bases and is translated from base 1. In total, roughly 710 healthy bone marrow donors made up the cohort. At the time of sampling, all cohort members were nominally healthy, though unrecorded immune exposures were likely present. The donor tested CMV seronegative and was one of the 352 seronegative cohort members. A peripheral blood sample was provided by each donor, and peripheral blood mononuclear cells were used for TCR beta sequencing. Genomic DNA was extracted from the blood cell samples with the Qiagen DNeasy Blood Extraction Kit.

The sequenced sample was PBMCs. This sequence uses TRBV9 and TRBJ2-1; 9 nucleotides in the junction match TRBD2. This clonotype was sampled from a woman aged 25 to 39 in good health and CMV-seronegative. The DNA sequence is given as TGTGCCAGCAGCGTAGCTCCAGCGGGAGGTGTCAATGAGCAGTTCTTC. Its translation reads: CASSVAPAGGVNEQFF.